This T cell receptor (beta chain) was captured by sequencing in a study of CD8+ T cells in alopecia areata. Study-level results: Sequences from scalp samples also cover resident alphabeta T cells of normal skin. For lesional scalp, especially alopecia totalis/universalis, clonality was higher than in normal scalp.

The sorting of PBMCs gave CD4+ and CD8+ T cells. Extraction and reverse transcription of RNA yielded cDNA as the sequencing template. Using immunoSEQ multiplex PCR, the repertoire was profiled, and TCRdb retains in-frame clones only, with some absent. Of approximately 100,000 clones in the sample, less than 70% are singletons; the top ten hold roughly 9%. Germline values: CDR1 MDHEN, CDR2 SYDVKM. V gave up 8 bases and J gave up 3 bases, with 17 bases separating them. The CDR3 is 15 amino acids. On this clone: Its matching antigen is unknown.

Material for sequencing was CD4+ T cells sorted from blood. The clonotype originates from a human donor in good health. The chain is built from TRBV28 and TRBJ2-1; weak D call: TRBD2 (5 bases). The CDR3 nucleotides are TGTGCCAGCGAACCACGGGGAACGTACTACAATGAGCAGTTCTTC. Its protein product is CASEPRGTYYNEQFF.